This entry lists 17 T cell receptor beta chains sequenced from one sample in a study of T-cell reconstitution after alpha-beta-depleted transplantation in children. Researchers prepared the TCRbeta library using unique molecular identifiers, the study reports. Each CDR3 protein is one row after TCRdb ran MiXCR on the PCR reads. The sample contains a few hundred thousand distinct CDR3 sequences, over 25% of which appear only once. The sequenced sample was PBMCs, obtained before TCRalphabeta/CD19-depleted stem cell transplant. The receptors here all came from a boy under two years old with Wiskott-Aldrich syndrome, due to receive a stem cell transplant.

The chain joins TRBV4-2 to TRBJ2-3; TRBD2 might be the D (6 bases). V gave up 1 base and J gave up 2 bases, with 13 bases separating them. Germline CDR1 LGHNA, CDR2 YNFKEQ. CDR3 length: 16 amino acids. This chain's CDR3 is CASSQGTERATDTQYF. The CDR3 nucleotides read TGTGCCAGCAGCCAAGGTACCGAGCGGGCCACAGATACGCAGTATTTT.

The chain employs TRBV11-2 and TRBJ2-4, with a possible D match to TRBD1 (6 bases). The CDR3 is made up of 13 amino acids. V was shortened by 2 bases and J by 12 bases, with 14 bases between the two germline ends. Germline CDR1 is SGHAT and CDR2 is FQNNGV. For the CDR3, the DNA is TGTGCCAGCAGCTTAAATGGATGGGACACTCAGTACTTC. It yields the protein CASSLNGWDTQYF.

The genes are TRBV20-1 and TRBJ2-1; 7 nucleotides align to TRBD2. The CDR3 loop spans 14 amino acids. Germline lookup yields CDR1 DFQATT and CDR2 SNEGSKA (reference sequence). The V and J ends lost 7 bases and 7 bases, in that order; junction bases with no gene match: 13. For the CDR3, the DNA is TGCAGTGTCCCAAGAGCGGGATCGCTGAATGAGCAGTTCTTC. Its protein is CSVPRAGSLNEQFF.

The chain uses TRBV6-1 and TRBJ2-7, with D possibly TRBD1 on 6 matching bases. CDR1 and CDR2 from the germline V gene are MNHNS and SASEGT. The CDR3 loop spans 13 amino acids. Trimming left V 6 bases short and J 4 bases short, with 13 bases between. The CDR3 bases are TGTGCCAGCAGAACAGGGTGGGGGTACGAGCAGTACTTC. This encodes CASRTGWGYEQYF.

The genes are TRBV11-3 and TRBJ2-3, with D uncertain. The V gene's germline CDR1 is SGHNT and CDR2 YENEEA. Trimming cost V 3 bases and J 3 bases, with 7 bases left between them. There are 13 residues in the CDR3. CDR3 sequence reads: CASSFVETDTQYF. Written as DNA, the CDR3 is TGTGCCAGCAGCTTTGTTGAGACAGATACGCAGTATTTT. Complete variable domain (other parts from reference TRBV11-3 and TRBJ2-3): EAGVVQSPRYKIIEKKQPVAFWCNPISGHNTLYWYLQNLGQGPELLIRYENEEAVDDSQLPKDRFSAERLKGVDSTLKIQPAELGDSAVYLCASSFVETDTQYFGPGTRLTVL.

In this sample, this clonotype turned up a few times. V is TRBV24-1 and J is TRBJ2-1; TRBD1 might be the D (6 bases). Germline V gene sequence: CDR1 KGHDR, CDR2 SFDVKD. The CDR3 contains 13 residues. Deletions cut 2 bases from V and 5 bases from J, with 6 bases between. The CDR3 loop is CATSDWTDNEQFF. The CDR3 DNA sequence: TGTGCCACCAGTGATTGGACAGACAATGAGCAGTTCTTC.

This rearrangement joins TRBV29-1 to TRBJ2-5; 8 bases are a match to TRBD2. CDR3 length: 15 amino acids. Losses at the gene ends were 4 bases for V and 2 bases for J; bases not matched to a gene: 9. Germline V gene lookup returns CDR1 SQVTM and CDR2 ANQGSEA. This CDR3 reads CSVAGRASYQETQYF. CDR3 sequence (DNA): TGCAGCGTTGCCGGGAGGGCCTCATATCAAGAGACCCAGTACTTC.

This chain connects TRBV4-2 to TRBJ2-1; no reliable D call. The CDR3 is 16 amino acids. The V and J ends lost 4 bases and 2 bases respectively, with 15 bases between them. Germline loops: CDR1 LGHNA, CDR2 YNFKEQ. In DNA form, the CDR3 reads TGTGCCAGCAGCCCACGGATGGCGGATACCTACAATGAGCAGTTCTTC. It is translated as CASSPRMADTYNEQFF.

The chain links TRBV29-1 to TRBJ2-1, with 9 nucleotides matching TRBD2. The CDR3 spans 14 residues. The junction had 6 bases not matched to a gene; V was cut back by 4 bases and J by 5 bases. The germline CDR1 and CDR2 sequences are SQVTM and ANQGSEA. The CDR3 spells CSVGGLAGHNEQFF. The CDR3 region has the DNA TGCAGCGTTGGAGGCCTAGCGGGGCACAATGAGCAGTTCTTC.

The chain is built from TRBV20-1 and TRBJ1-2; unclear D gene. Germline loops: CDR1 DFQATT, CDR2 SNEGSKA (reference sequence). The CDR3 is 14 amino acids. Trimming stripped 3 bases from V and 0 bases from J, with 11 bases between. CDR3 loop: CSARIGNANYGYTF. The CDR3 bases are TGCAGTGCTAGGATCGGGAATGCTAACTATGGCTACACCTTC.

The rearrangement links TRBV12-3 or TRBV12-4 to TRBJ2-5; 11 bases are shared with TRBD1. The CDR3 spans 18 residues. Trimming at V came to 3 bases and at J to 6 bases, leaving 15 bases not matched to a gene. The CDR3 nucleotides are TGTGCCAGCAGTTTTTGGGCCGACGACGGACAGGGGGCGAAGACCCAGTACTTC. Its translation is CASSFWADDGQGAKTQYF.

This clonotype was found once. The CDR3 is CASSIDSAGNTEAFF. The DNA for the CDR3 is TGTGCCAGTAGTATAGATTCGGCGGGGAACACTGAAGCTTTCTTT. This chain uses TRBV19 with TRBJ1-1, with D uncertain. CDR1 and CDR2 from the germline V gene are LNHDA and SQIVND (reference sequence). CDR3 size: 15 residues. Deletions cut 0 bases from V and 1 base from J, with 9 bases between.

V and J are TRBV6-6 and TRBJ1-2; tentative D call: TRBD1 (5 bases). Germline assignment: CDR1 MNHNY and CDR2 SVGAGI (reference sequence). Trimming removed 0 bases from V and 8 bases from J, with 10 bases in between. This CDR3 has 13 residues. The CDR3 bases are TGTGCCAGCAGTTACTCAGGGGACCAAGGCTACACCTTC. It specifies CASSYSGDQGYTF.

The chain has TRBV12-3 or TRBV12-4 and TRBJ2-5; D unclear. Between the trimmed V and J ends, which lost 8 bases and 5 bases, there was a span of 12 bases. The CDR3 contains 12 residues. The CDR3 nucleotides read TGTGCCAGCGGCTCTATCGGTGAGACCCAGTACTTC. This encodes CASGSIGETQYF.

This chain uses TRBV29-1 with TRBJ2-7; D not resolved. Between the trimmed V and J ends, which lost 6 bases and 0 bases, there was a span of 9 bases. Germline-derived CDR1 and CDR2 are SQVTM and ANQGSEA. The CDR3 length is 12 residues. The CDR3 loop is CSVRVNSYEQYF. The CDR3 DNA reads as TGCAGCGTACGGGTTAACTCCTACGAGCAGTACTTC.

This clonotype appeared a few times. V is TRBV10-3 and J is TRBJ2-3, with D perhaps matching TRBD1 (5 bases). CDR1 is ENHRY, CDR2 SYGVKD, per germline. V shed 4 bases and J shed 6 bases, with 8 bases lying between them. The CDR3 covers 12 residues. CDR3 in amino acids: CAISGRGDTQYF. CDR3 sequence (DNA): TGTGCCATCAGTGGTAGGGGTGATACGCAGTATTTT.

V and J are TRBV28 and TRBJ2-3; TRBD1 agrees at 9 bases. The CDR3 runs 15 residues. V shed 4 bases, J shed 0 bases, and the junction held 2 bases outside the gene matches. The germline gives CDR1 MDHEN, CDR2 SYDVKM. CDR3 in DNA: TGTGCCAGCAGTTCGGGGACAGGGAGCACAGATACGCAGTATTTT. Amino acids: CASSSGTGSTDTQYF.